The 7 T cell receptor beta chains below all came from one sample that was sequenced in a study of T-cell reconstitution after alpha-beta-depleted transplantation in children. Unique molecular identifiers were built into the TCRbeta library. In TCRdb, the PCR reads were re-called with MiXCR into one record per CDR3 protein. The repertoire consists of about 580,000 distinct CDR3 sequences, with around 27% occurring once and the leading ten covering about 35%. The material was PBMCs, obtained before TCRalphabeta/CD19-depleted stem cell transplant. Receptors originate from a boy in the first two years of life with Wiskott-Aldrich syndrome, due to receive a stem cell transplant.

This clonotype turned up a few times. CDR3 region: CASSQIGQTYEQYF. CDR3 nucleotide sequence: TGTGCCAGCAGCCAAATTGGACAGACCTACGAGCAGTACTTC. The J gene is TRBJ2-7, the V gene TRBV3-1, with D perhaps TRBD1 (6 bases). Trimming cost V 2 bases and J 2 bases, with 10 bases left between them. Germline loops: CDR1 LGHDT, CDR2 YNNKEL (reference sequence). The CDR3 covers 14 residues.

This rearrangement joins TRBV7-9 to TRBJ2-6, with 7 bases lining up with TRBD1. This CDR3 is 17 amino acids long. V dropped 4 bases and J dropped 0; count of bases not matched to a gene: 6. Germline values: CDR1 SEHNR, CDR2 FQNEAQ (reference sequence). The CDR3 region is CASSWPSGGSGANVLTF. The DNA of the CDR3 is TGTGCCAGCAGCTGGCCGTCAGGGGGCTCTGGGGCCAACGTCCTGACTTTC.

The rearrangement uses TRBV24-1 and TRBJ2-2; 7 bases match TRBD1. Germline lookup yields CDR1 KGHDR and CDR2 SFDVKD. V trimming: 9 bases; J trimming: 0 bases; junction bases outside the gene matches: 12. There are 17 residues in the CDR3. CDR3 amino acids: CATSYPQGVANTGELFF. The CDR3 DNA reads TGTGCCACCTCCTATCCGCAGGGGGTAGCGAACACCGGGGAGCTGTTTTTT.

The V gene is TRBV29-1, the J gene TRBJ2-5, with 7 bases matching TRBD1. CDR3 length: 12 amino acids. The germline V gene encodes CDR1 SQVTM and CDR2 ANQGSEA. Losses at the gene ends were 7 bases for V and 3 bases for J; bases not matched to a gene: 5. In DNA, the CDR3 is TGCAGCGCAAAGGGACAGAAAGAGACCCAGTACTTC. Translation gives CSAKGQKETQYF.

This clonotype was observed a single time. The chain links TRBV7-9 to TRBJ1-1; D possibly corresponds to TRBD1 (6 bases). With 6 bases removed from V and 0 bases from J, the gap between germline ends came to 14 bases. This CDR3 spans 15 amino acids. The germline V gene encodes CDR1 SEHNR and CDR2 FQNEAQ (reference sequence). Here the CDR3 reads CASSPHRDLNTEAFF. DNA for the CDR3: TGTGCCAGCAGTCCCCACAGGGATTTGAACACTGAAGCTTTCTTT. The full variable domain, its missing parts supplied by reference TRBV7-9 and TRBJ1-1, is DTGVSQNPRHKITKRGQNVTFRCDPISEHNRLYWYRQTLGQGPEFLTYFQNEAQLEKSRLLSDRFSAERPKGSFSTLEIQRTEQGDSAMYLCASSPHRDLNTEAFFGQGTRLTVV.

The CDR3 DNA reads as TGCGCCAGCAGCTTGTTGGCTAGCGGGAGTTATGAGCAGTTCTTC. This gives the protein CASSLLASGSYEQFF. V and J are TRBV5-1 and TRBJ2-1; 10 bases are shared with TRBD2. The V gene end was trimmed by 1 base and the J gene end by 8 bases; junction bases not matched to a gene: 6. The germline V gene encodes CDR1 SGHRS and CDR2 YFSETQ. The CDR3 runs to 15 residues.

The chain employs TRBV5-1 and TRBJ2-1; possible D gene TRBD1, 6 bases. Looked up from germline, CDR1 is SGHRS and CDR2 is YFSETQ. The CDR3 is 17 amino acids. The germline V and J ends were trimmed by 0 bases and 0 bases, with 13 bases remaining between them. CDR3 DNA: TGCGCCAGCAGCTTGGGGACCGGACAGAGCTCCTACAATGAGCAGTTCTTC. Its translation: CASSLGTGQSSYNEQFF.